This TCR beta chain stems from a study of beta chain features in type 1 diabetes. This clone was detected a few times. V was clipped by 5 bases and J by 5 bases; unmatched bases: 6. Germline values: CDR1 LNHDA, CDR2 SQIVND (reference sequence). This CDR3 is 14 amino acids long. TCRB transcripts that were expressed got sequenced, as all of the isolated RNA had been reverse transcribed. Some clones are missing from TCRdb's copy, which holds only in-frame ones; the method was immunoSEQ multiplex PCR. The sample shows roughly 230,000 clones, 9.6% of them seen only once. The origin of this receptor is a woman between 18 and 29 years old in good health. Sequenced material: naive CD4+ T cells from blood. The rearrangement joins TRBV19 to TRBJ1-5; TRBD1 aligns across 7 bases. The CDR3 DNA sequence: TGTGCCAGTAGTCTCGACAGGGTCCATCAGCCCCAGCATTTT. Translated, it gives CASSLDRVHQPQHF.